This T cell receptor beta chain emerged from a study of identical twins. Overall study results and limits: Rather than following the same donors, the conclusions depended on cross-sectional statistical analysis. Modelling approaches yielded underestimates of out-of-frame TCR alpha sharing between monozygotic twins.

Concerning this clonotype: Its antigen remains unknown.

Template switching, a step in the protocol, added a universal primer site, and cDNA carried unique molecular identifiers. TCRdb fed the 5' RACE reads into MiXCR, producing one record per CDR3 protein. The sample lists 550,000 to 800,000 distinct CDR3 sequences; less than 9% were seen once. The same sample was also used in a study of yellow fever vaccine responses in identical twins.

The specimen sequenced was PBMCs. This clonotype was obtained from a woman in her late teens or twenties in good health.

The CDR3 here is CASSFIDRARNEQFF. The DNA for the CDR3 is TGTGCCAGCAGTTTCATCGACAGGGCGAGGAATGAGCAGTTCTTC. This sequence joins TRBV27 and TRBJ2-1; 7 positions match TRBD1. The CDR3 loop spans 15 amino acids. Germline V lookup: CDR1 MNHEY, CDR2 SMNVEV (reference sequence). Trimming cost V 3 bases and J 7 bases; bases outside gene matches: 9.